This is a list of T cell receptor beta chains from one sample in a study of T cell changes during pregnancy in multiple sclerosis. The data were produced by immunoSEQ multiplex PCR, yet TCRdb's version contains in-frame clones alone and is incomplete. This table holds tens of thousands of clones, roughly nine tenths found once. The input for sequencing was CD8+ T cells from peripheral blood mononuclear cells, taken in the second trimester of pregnancy. All receptors come from a female donor with multiple sclerosis, enrolled in a pregnancy study. CDR3s leave out the opening cysteine and the closing phenylalanine or tryptophan. Each record gives: V gene, J gene, CDR3 protein.

V gene: TRBV27
J gene: TRBJ2-7
CDR3 protein: ASSFGLAGGSYEQY

V gene: TRBV6-5
J gene: TRBJ2-7
CDR3 protein: ASSPGQGAREQY

V gene: TRBV7-8
J gene: TRBJ1-3
CDR3 protein: ASRLGQGGNTIY

V gene: TRBV21-1
J gene: TRBJ2-7
CDR3 protein: ASSAEGGQATYEQY

V gene: TRBV7-8
J gene: TRBJ1-6
CDR3 protein: ASSLVGPNSPLH

V gene: TRBV27
J gene: TRBJ1-2
CDR3 protein: ASSLSGTNYGYT

V gene: TRBV28
J gene: TRBJ1-4
CDR3 protein: ASSVARETNEKLF

V gene: TRBV25-1
J gene: TRBJ2-3
CDR3 protein: ASSGQLETDTQY

V gene: TRBV9
J gene: TRBJ2-7
CDR3 protein: ASSVVAVSYEQY

V gene: TRBV7-2
J gene: TRBJ2-7
CDR3 protein: ASSLDAGETYEQY

V gene: TRBV5-4
J gene: TRBJ1-2
CDR3 protein: ASSLGGQNYGYT

V gene: TRBV4-3
J gene: TRBJ1-1
CDR3 protein: ASSQVAGTEAF

V gene: TRBV15
J gene: TRBJ2-3
CDR3 protein: ATSRSLNSGLTDTQY

V gene: TRBV19
J gene: TRBJ2-7
CDR3 protein: ASSERTAIGDEQY

V gene: TRBV6-4
J gene: TRBJ2-3
CDR3 protein: ASSDSGGGSDTQY

V gene: TRBV27
J gene: TRBJ2-1
CDR3 protein: ASSLDIEGITYNEQF

V gene: TRBV13
J gene: TRBJ2-7
CDR3 protein: ASSLWVRGTGAYEQY

V gene: TRBV2
J gene: TRBJ1-2
CDR3 protein: ASSDQGAGGYT

V gene: TRBV5-6
J gene: TRBJ1-1
CDR3 protein: ASSLNRGLYTEAF

V gene: TRBV14
J gene: TRBJ2-5
CDR3 protein: ASRGSGDRETQY

V gene: TRBV4-3
J gene: TRBJ2-1
CDR3 protein: ASSQDRSVSGNEQF

V gene: TRBV19
J gene: TRBJ2-5
CDR3 protein: ASSISTSGGHQETQY

V gene: TRBV4-3
J gene: TRBJ2-3
CDR3 protein: ASSQDPTGSGADTQY

V gene: TRBV4-3
J gene: TRBJ1-1
CDR3 protein: ASSQDQWPNTEAF

V gene: TRBV2
J gene: TRBJ2-2
CDR3 protein: ASWDRGIAGELF

V gene: TRBV30
J gene: TRBJ2-3
CDR3 protein: AWTGGAGTDTQY

V gene: TRBV30
J gene: TRBJ1-1
CDR3 protein: AWSAGSDTEAF

V gene: TRBV28
J gene: TRBJ1-5
CDR3 protein: ASSGLFNQPQH

V gene: TRBV25-1
J gene: TRBJ2-7
CDR3 protein: ASSQSGTTFFSEQY

V gene: TRBV9
J gene: TRBJ2-1
CDR3 protein: ASSSSGEQF

V gene: TRBV19
J gene: TRBJ2-2
CDR3 protein: ASSTRRQTSTGLGTGELF

V gene: TRBV6-4
J gene: TRBJ1-1
CDR3 protein: ASSDSGAALPSEAF

V gene: TRBV5-8
J gene: TRBJ2-7
CDR3 protein: ASEVGLLAGVSYEQY

V gene: TRBV10-3
J gene: TRBJ2-7
CDR3 protein: AISDGQGTYEQY

V gene: TRBV6-4
J gene: TRBJ2-2
CDR3 protein: ASSEAATNTGELF

V gene: TRBV15
J gene: TRBJ2-3
CDR3 protein: ATSRDTGGADTQY

V gene: TRBV4-3
J gene: TRBJ2-5
CDR3 protein: ASSPSGGAGETQY

V gene: TRBV4-3
J gene: TRBJ1-5
CDR3 protein: ASSKLLDSNQPQH

V gene: TRBV14
J gene: TRBJ2-7
CDR3 protein: ASSVGQGLYEQY

V gene: TRBV6-4
J gene: TRBJ2-2
CDR3 protein: ASSPEAGDTGELF

V gene: TRBV11-3
J gene: TRBJ2-3
CDR3 protein: ASRGRGGSTDTQY

V gene: TRBV5-1
J gene: TRBJ1-4
CDR3 protein: ASSLRGANEKLF

V gene: TRBV27
J gene: TRBJ1-6
CDR3 protein: ASSLSTGEYNSPLH